The T cell receptor (beta chain) under discussion was sequenced for a study of somatic mutations in cytotoxic T cells in rheumatoid arthritis. Background on the study: In some cases, T-cell populations stained with V beta antibodies were flow-sorted at nearly 100% purity, and these included V beta1+ cells sequenced for TCRB.

Per the germline V gene, CDR1 is SQVTM and CDR2 is ANQGSEA. V gave up 7 bases and J gave up 2 bases, with 18 bases separating them. CDR3 size: 14 residues. Turning to this clone: As yet, its antigen is unknown.

Study observations and caveats: Nobody had found out which antigens the expanded CD8+ clones targeted. Nothing was done to adjust for multiple comparisons when TRBV07 showed up slightly less in rheumatoid arthritis patients. For about an eighth of the roughly 60 patients, a single CD8+ clone accounted for more than 20% of CD8+ cells.

The assay was immunoSEQ multiplex PCR, and TCRdb's table has in-frame clones only and misses some. The sample has some 15,000 clones, more than 70% seen once; the top ten hold roughly a fifth. This sequence originates from an adult with rheumatoid arthritis. Input material: CD8+ T cells sorted from blood. The chain has TRBV29-1 and TRBJ2-7; D gene ambiguous. The CDR3 DNA follows: TGCAGCGCGTCGGGTCCAGAATACGCCTACGAGCAGTACTTC. As protein: CSASGPEYAYEQYF.